These T cell receptor beta chains were read from a single sample in a study of CXCR3-negative and CXCR3-positive naive CD8 T cells. Each CDR3 protein gets one entry in TCRdb, which reprocessed the 5' RACE reads and gives no DNA. With over 100,000 distinct CDR3 sequences in the sample, the ten largest clones hold less than 0.3%. Sequencing used naive CXCR3- CD8+ T cells from blood. Receptors originate from a human donor in good health. Some clones in this sample may be carry-over from other donors' samples. The CDR3 runs from the conserved cysteine through the conserved F or W.

>TRBJ2-1|TRBV19
CASNEAGGAYNEQFF
>TRBJ2-5|TRBV10-1
CASITSGSPIFETQYF
>TRBJ1-5|TRBV9
CASSVAGADQPQHF
>TRBJ2-7|TRBV6-5
CASSYSEGWDYEQYF
>TRBJ2-7|TRBV21-1
CASSLRTGSSYEQYF
>TRBJ1-2|TRBV7-9
CASSPGQGGRYGYTF
>TRBJ2-7|TRBV15
CATSREMAGESYEQYF
>TRBJ2-5|TRBV29-1
CSVEDRRGWETQYF
>TRBJ2-3|TRBV29-1
CSVESWVRGTDTQYF
>TRBJ2-7|TRBV4-2
CASSQERWDSSYEQYF
>TRBJ2-3|TRBV11-3
CASTTRDRSTDTQYF
>TRBJ1-5|TRBV19
CASELTGGPYSNQPQHF
>TRBJ2-3|TRBV9
CASRSLRDREDSDTQYF
>TRBJ1-1|TRBV27
CASRPGQGWNTEAFF
>TRBJ1-2|TRBV29-1
CSVLGSFYGYTF
>TRBJ2-1|TRBV11-1
CASSRASGVYNEQFF
>TRBJ2-2|TRBV4-3
CASSQVYRWRGENTGELFF
>TRBJ2-7|TRBV27
CASRDFPSYEQYF
>TRBJ2-2|TRBV29-1
CSVRLAGVSGELFF
>TRBJ2-1|TRBV4-3
CASSQERGGEQFF
>TRBJ2-5|TRBV28
CASSFKGRETQYF
>TRBJ2-1|TRBV5-1
CASRGLAANEQFF
>TRBJ2-7|TRBV7-3
CASSRDGSSYEQYF
>TRBJ1-2|TRBV4-1
CASSQEWTGTYGYTF
>TRBJ2-1|TRBV29-1
CSVFTDRALHNEQFF
>TRBJ2-5|TRBV29-1
CSVGGLAAQETQYF
>TRBJ2-1|TRBV20-1
CSARGGSYNEQFF
>TRBJ2-1|TRBV12-3/TRBV12-4
CASSSGLAMYNEQFF
>TRBJ2-3|TRBV12-3/TRBV12-4
CASSLSGLAGGSTDTQYF
>TRBJ1-1|TRBV29-1
CSASWGANTEAFF
>TRBJ2-7|TRBV10-3
CAIMEAGGTYEQYF
>TRBJ1-1|TRBV29-1
CSTWTGGPTEAFF
>TRBJ2-5|TRBV11-2
CASSLTGWEETQYF
>TRBJ1-2|TRBV6-2/TRBV6-3
CVSSYSRGLIVGYTF
>TRBJ2-2|TRBV7-2
CASSLLAGGGELFF
>TRBJ2-7|TRBV7-9
CASSPRAGPHSEQYF
>TRBJ2-5|TRBV5-1
CASSVQETQYF
>TRBJ1-2|TRBV4-1
CASSQTRLSNYGYTF
>TRBJ1-2|TRBV7-6
CASSSGAPGYGYTF
>TRBJ2-3|TRBV5-1
CASTRSRSTDTQYF
>TRBJ2-1|TRBV29-1
CSVDPSGRAYEQFF
>TRBJ2-3|TRBV6-5
CASSYRDWGTDTQYF
>TRBJ2-7|TRBV4-1
CASSPSRGRDEQYF
>TRBJ2-7|TRBV14
CASSPRPAWGEQYF
>TRBJ2-4|TRBV6-5
CASSSYSAKNIQYF